Shown below are 8 T cell receptor beta chains from a single sample sequenced in a study of T cells in localized non-small cell lung cancer. TCRdb's copy holds only in-frame clones and misses some; the assay was immunoSEQ multiplex PCR. The sample has approximately 35,000 clones; roughly 90% are singletons. Source: peripheral blood, taken before any cancer treatment. Receptors were obtained from a man between 40 and 69 years old with stage I lung adenocarcinoma.

The chain has TRBV5-4 and TRBJ1-4, with D possibly being TRBD1 (5 bases). V was cut by 4 bases and J by 4 bases, with 11 bases left in between. Germline V CDR1 and CDR2: SGHNT, YYREEE (reference sequence). This CDR3 is 14 amino acids long. CDR3 loop: CASSPGGLNEKLFF. The DNA of the CDR3 is TGTGCCAGCAGCCCTGGGGGTCTTAATGAAAAACTGTTTTTT.

V is TRBV7-6 and J is TRBJ2-5; 7 nucleotides match TRBD1. Germline-derived CDR1 and CDR2 are SGHVS and FNYEAQ. This CDR3 contains 14 residues. The V gene end was trimmed by 6 bases and the J gene end by 1 base; junction bases not matched to a gene: 5. CDR3 region: CASSRDSFQETQYF. The DNA for the CDR3 is TGTGCCAGCAGTCGGGACAGCTTCCAAGAGACCCAGTACTTC.

Concerning this clone: The same CDR3 also results from other DNA sequences found in this sample. This chain uses TRBV2 with TRBJ2-7; tentatively, D is TRBD2 (5 bases). Trimming stripped 6 bases from V and 5 bases from J, with 17 bases between. This CDR3 is 14 amino acids long. The V gene's germline CDR1 is SNHLY and CDR2 FYNNEI. The CDR3 sequence: CASSESGLTNEQYF. CDR3 in DNA: TGTGCCAGCAGCGAATCTGGGCTGACTAACGAGCAGTACTTC.

The chain recombines TRBV7-6 with TRBJ2-2; 9 bases map to TRBD2. Germline CDR1 SGHVS, CDR2 FNYEAQ. This CDR3 has 18 residues. The J segment lost 4 bases and the V segment lost 4 bases, leaving 13 bases of the junction unmatched. The CDR3 DNA reads as TGTGCCAGCAGCTCCCAGGTAGCGGGGGCCCTGAGCACCGGGGAGCTGTTTTTT. Translating gives CASSSQVAGALSTGELFF.

This chain links TRBV19 with TRBJ1-2, with D tentatively TRBD1 (6 bases). Germline CDR1 reads LNHDA; CDR2 reads SQIVND (reference sequence). V dropped 6 bases and J dropped 4 bases, with 15 bases sitting between them. The CDR3 is made up of 14 amino acids. CDR3: CASSTGGAGYGYTF. Written as DNA, the CDR3 is TGTGCCAGTAGCACCGGGGGCGCGGGCTATGGCTACACCTTC.

The chain recombines TRBV6-5 with TRBJ1-1; no definite D call. V lost 4 bases and J 7 bases, leaving 7 bases between the germline ends. CDR1 and CDR2 from the germline V gene are MNHEY and SVGAGI. The CDR3 loop spans 11 amino acids. In DNA form, the CDR3 reads TGTGCCAGCAGTTTCCTGAGTGAAGCTTTCTTT. It is translated as CASSFLSEAFF.

The chain couples TRBV20-1 to TRBJ1-2, with 7 bases lining up with TRBD1. The CDR3 runs 11 residues. Germline V lookup: CDR1 DFQATT, CDR2 SNEGSKA (reference sequence). Losses at the gene ends were 6 bases for V and 7 bases for J; bases not matched to a gene: 5. In DNA, the CDR3 is TGCAGTGCCCGCGAGGGGGCTGGCTACACCTTC. Translated: CSAREGAGYTF.

This clone has only one observation. J is TRBJ2-3 and V is TRBV5-1; no definite D call. Trimming cost V 0 bases and J 0 bases, with 5 bases left between them. This CDR3 comprises 14 residues. Germline assignment: CDR1 SGHRS and CDR2 YFSETQ. The CDR3 coding sequence is TGCGCCAGCAGCTTGGGTGGAAGCACAGATACGCAGTATTTT. This encodes CASSLGGSTDTQYF.